This T cell receptor (beta chain) came from a study of Ad26.COV2.S vaccination and SARS-CoV-2 variants. Background on the study: Donor got 5x10^10 or 1x10^11 viral particles of Ad26.COV2.S.

Worth noting for this clone: Its target is unknown.

Study-wide results and limits: Responses of spike-specific T cells (both CD8+ and CD4+) reportedly showed substantial breadth after vaccination.

Generated by immunoSEQ multiplex PCR, the TCRdb table keeps only in-frame clones and is missing some. The profile shows approximately 400,000 clones, under 90% of them singletons. The CDR3 has 13 residues. With 5 bases removed from V and 7 bases from J, the gap between germline ends came to 9 bases. The sample's treatment: about 20 received Ad26.COV2.S at low or high dose, single or two shots; roughly 5 received placebo; per-sample allocation not given. Repertoires come from day 63 after the first vaccine or placebo injection. This clonotype originated in a person aged 18-60 years who received the Ad26.COV2.S COVID-19 vaccine or a placebo. The sequences come from peripheral blood, collected in a trial of Ad26.COV2.S vaccine versus placebo. The J gene is TRBJ1-6, the V gene TRBV12-3 or TRBV12-4; no clear D. CDR3: CASSPMRNSPLHF. The CDR3 nucleotides read TGTGCCAGCAGTCCAATGAGGAATTCACCCCTCCACTTT.